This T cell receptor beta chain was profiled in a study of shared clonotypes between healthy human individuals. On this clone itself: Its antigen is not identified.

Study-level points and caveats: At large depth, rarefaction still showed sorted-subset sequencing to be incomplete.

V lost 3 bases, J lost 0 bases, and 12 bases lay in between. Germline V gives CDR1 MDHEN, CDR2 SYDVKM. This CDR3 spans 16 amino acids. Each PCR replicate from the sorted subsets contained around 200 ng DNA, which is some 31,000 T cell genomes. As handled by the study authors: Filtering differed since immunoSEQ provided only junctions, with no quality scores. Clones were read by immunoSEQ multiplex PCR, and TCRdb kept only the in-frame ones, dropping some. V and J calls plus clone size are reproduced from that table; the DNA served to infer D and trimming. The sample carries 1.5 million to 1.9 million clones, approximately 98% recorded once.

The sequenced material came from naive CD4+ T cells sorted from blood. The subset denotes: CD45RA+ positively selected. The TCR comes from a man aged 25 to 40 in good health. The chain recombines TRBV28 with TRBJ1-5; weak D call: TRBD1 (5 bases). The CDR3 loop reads CASSFLGGDSNQPQHF. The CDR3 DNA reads TGTGCCAGCAGTTTTTTGGGGGGGGATAGCAATCAGCCCCAGCATTTT.